Listed below are T cell receptor beta chains from one sample, sequenced in a study of shared clonotypes between healthy human individuals. Clones were sequenced by immunoSEQ multiplex PCR, and TCRdb holds only the in-frame ones, with some missing. The repertoire holds approximately 1.5 million clones, with approximately 98.5% as singletons. Sequencing was done on a sample of naive CD4+ T cells sorted from blood. These receptors originate from a man aged 30 to 45 in good health. CDR3s include the opening cysteine and the closing phenylalanine or tryptophan. Each record gives: CDR3 protein, CDR3 DNA, D gene, J gene, V gene, clone size. A D gene is named only where the DNA matches it firmly. Clone size is stated in some rows and not others, as once, few, many or a class when expanded.

CDR3 protein: CASTPLGRGLWETQYF
CDR3 DNA: TGTGCCAGCACCCCTCTCGGCAGGGGGCTTTGGGAGACCCAGTACTTC
D gene: TRBD1
J gene: TRBJ2-5
V gene: TRBV18
clone size: -

CDR3 protein: CATRGVGGGYGYTF
CDR3 DNA: TGTGCCACCCGTGGGGTGGGTGGCGGCTATGGCTACACCTTC
D gene: -
J gene: TRBJ1-2
V gene: TRBV2
clone size: -

CDR3 protein: CASSVYLLYTGELFF
CDR3 DNA: TGTGCCAGCAGTGTATACCTACTTTACACCGGGGAGCTGTTTTTT
D gene: -
J gene: TRBJ2-2
V gene: TRBV2
clone size: -

CDR3 protein: CASKRQGATGNTIYF
CDR3 DNA: TGCGCCAGCAAAAGACAGGGGGCAACTGGAAACACCATATATTTT
D gene: TRBD1
J gene: TRBJ1-3
V gene: TRBV4-1
clone size: once

CDR3 protein: CASRPVVPNQPQHF
CDR3 DNA: TGTGCCAGCAGACCCGTAGTCCCGAATCAGCCCCAGCATTTT
D gene: -
J gene: TRBJ1-5
V gene: TRBV6-5
clone size: -

CDR3 protein: CASSPQGATGELFF
CDR3 DNA: TGCGCCAGCAGCCCACAGGGGGCTACCGGGGAGCTGTTTTTT
D gene: TRBD1
J gene: TRBJ2-2
V gene: TRBV5-1
clone size: -

CDR3 protein: CASSQVRGPYEQYF
CDR3 DNA: TGCGCCAGCAGCCAAGTACGAGGACCCTACGAGCAGTACTTC
D gene: -
J gene: TRBJ2-7
V gene: TRBV4-3
clone size: once

CDR3 protein: CAWSVHGSGNTEAFF
CDR3 DNA: TGTGCCTGGAGTGTACATGGAAGTGGAAACACTGAAGCTTTCTTT
D gene: -
J gene: TRBJ1-1
V gene: TRBV30
clone size: -

CDR3 protein: CASSQTQLNTEAFF
CDR3 DNA: TGTGCCAGCTCACAGACACAGTTGAACACTGAAGCTTTCTTT
D gene: -
J gene: TRBJ1-1
V gene: TRBV18
clone size: -

CDR3 protein: CAVYGRNEQYF
CDR3 DNA: TGTGCCGTTTATGGGAGGAACGAGCAGTACTTC
D gene: -
J gene: TRBJ2-7
V gene: TRBV6-5
clone size: -

CDR3 protein: CASSLADALADTQYF
CDR3 DNA: TGTGCCAGCAGCTTGGCGGACGCGCTGGCAGATACGCAGTATTTT
D gene: -
J gene: TRBJ2-3
V gene: TRBV5-4
clone size: -

CDR3 protein: CASSSLADTQYF
CDR3 DNA: TGTGCCAGCAGTTCGCTAGCAGATACGCAGTATTTT
D gene: -
J gene: TRBJ2-3
V gene: TRBV27
clone size: -

CDR3 protein: CASSVAPGTGGSDGYTF
CDR3 DNA: TGTGCCAGCAGCGTAGCCCCCGGGACAGGGGGCTCTGATGGCTACACCTTC
D gene: TRBD1
J gene: TRBJ1-2
V gene: TRBV9
clone size: -

CDR3 protein: CASSLFGSGASTDTQYF
CDR3 DNA: TGCGCCAGCAGCTTGTTTGGGTCGGGGGCTAGCACAGATACGCAGTATTTT
D gene: -
J gene: TRBJ2-3
V gene: TRBV5-1
clone size: -

CDR3 protein: CASGRGSYEQYF
CDR3 DNA: TGTGCCAGCGGCAGAGGGAGCTACGAGCAGTACTTC
D gene: -
J gene: TRBJ2-7
V gene: TRBV7-8
clone size: -

CDR3 protein: CASSQLQGPHTGELFF
CDR3 DNA: TGTGCCAGCAGCCAATTGCAGGGGCCACACACCGGGGAGCTGTTTTTT
D gene: -
J gene: TRBJ2-2
V gene: TRBV7-2
clone size: -

CDR3 protein: CASSPRQGATDTQYF
CDR3 DNA: TGTGCCAGCTCACCACGTCAGGGGGCCACAGATACGCAGTATTTT
D gene: TRBD1
J gene: TRBJ2-3
V gene: TRBV18
clone size: -

CDR3 protein: CASSPWTGGGHTEAFF
CDR3 DNA: TGTGCCAGCAGCCCATGGACAGGGGGCGGCCACACTGAAGCTTTCTTT
D gene: TRBD1
J gene: TRBJ1-1
V gene: TRBV7-6
clone size: -

CDR3 protein: CASSELGGEQYF
CDR3 DNA: TGCGCCAGCAGTGAGCTGGGGGGGGAGCAGTACTTC
D gene: TRBD2
J gene: TRBJ2-7
V gene: TRBV10-2
clone size: -

CDR3 protein: CASSTTGGVETQYF
CDR3 DNA: TGTGCCAGCAGTACCACAGGAGGCGTCGAGACCCAGTACTTC
D gene: -
J gene: TRBJ2-5
V gene: TRBV28
clone size: -

CDR3 protein: CASSYSVLNTEAFF
CDR3 DNA: TGTGCCAGCAGTTACTCTGTGCTAAACACTGAAGCTTTCTTT
D gene: -
J gene: TRBJ1-1
V gene: TRBV6-5
clone size: once